This T cell receptor beta chain was sequenced for a study of beta chain features in type 1 diabetes (dated by TCRdb to the late 2010s). Regarding the study in general: Mean age, gender distribution, total cell number and subset yield did not differ between patients and healthy donors. A total of 85 million to 140 million sorted cells were examined across all samples, and a strong correlation was observed between cell number per subset and RNA yield. Regulatory and stem cell-like memory subsets were isolated from only 8 patients and 8 healthy donors, whereas naive and central memory subsets came from all 30 or so donors. The study compared TCRB repertoires of sorted circulating CD4+ T cell subsets between recently diagnosed type 1 diabetes patients and matched healthy donors.

The entire amount of isolated RNA was reverse transcribed using the High Capacity cDNA Reverse Transcription Kit, so the sequenced TCRB transcripts were expressed ones. Naive, central memory and regulatory T cell samples underwent deep immunoSEQ sequencing, averaging approximately 3.5 million total reads per sample. After sorted cells were lysed in RLT buffer, RNA was extracted with DNase-treated RNeasy Micro or Mini kits, with the choice depending on cell number. To prevent cross-contamination, every cell subset was processed on its own, while patient and healthy donor samples were processed together. The immunoSEQ multiplex PCR was used to amplify TCRB sequences from cDNA, generating 87-bp fragments that spanned the CDR3 region. Sequencing of the amplicons was done on the Illumina HiSeq platform. As for how the authors treated the data: PCR bias was corrected computationally using synthetic template baselines, and reads within Hamming distance 2 were collapsed, with unmergeable singletons discarded. Reads were aligned against IMGT to assign V, D and J genes, CDR3 length and insertions or deletions at six rearrangement sites. Within each subset, clonotype counts were normalized to sorted cell number, and only after that were true diversity and Gini coefficients computed with the tcR R package. The overlap coefficient, calculated on TCRB nucleotide sequences, was used to quantify repertoire sharing. TCRdb took this table from immuneACCESS and kept in-frame rearrangements with V and J called. Such tables lack part of the clones; where checked against another copy, unresolved V genes explain under half of the gap, and the rest is unexplained. The V and J calls and clone size come from that table; D and trimming were worked out from the DNA. This sample comprises over 300,000 clones, 6.5% to 10% of them detected only once. The top ten clones comprise 0.44% of the sample.

Each donor gave one peripheral blood draw, averaging roughly 0.11 L, which was collected into heparinised tubes. Naive, central memory, regulatory and stem cell-like memory CD4+ T cells were sorted on a BD FACSAria II using a panel including CD45RO, CCR7, CD25, CD127, CD95 and CD27. Purity was above 95% for every sorted population. PBMCs were isolated right away by Lymphoprep density gradient centrifugation and were stained directly, without culture. Samples were stained and sorted in pairs, with one healthy donor and one patient per experiment, so that batch effects were minimized. Inclusive of the bounding cysteine and phenylalanine, the CDR3 is 16 residues long. The retained sequence is limited to the CDR3, 48 bases, with the frame set at the first base. Ends trimmed: V by 1 base, J by 8 bases; bases unmatched to a gene: 8. Sequences SNHLY (CDR1) and FYNNEI (CDR2) are obtained from the germline V gene.

A few counts support this clone. Its antigen has not been determined. The record has no base qualities; no much larger clone is one base away. Points the paper makes about the study in general: Fewer insertions and more nucleotide deletions at VDJ recombination sites were observed in patients with type 1 diabetes, implying thymic rearrangement abnormalities. Type 1 diabetes patients showed a moderate but significant shortening of TCRB CDR3 length in all four CD4+ subsets. Naive, central memory and regulatory TCRB repertoires appeared to be more alike among patients than among healthy donors. HLA sub-analyses involved small numbers of individuals, so any influence of HLA type on TCRB rearrangement remained unresolved. Shorter templates might have been favored by PCR, but patient and control samples were amplified and corrected together, so both groups would have been affected equally by any skew. Sequencing cDNA rather than genomic DNA could over-represent highly expressing activated cells, although activation and CD3 levels did not differ between groups.

The chain is made from TRBV2 and TRBJ2-1; the junction holds 10 bases that match TRBD2. The receptor's source is a woman between 18 and 30 years old in good health. The sample taken for sequencing was central memory CD4+ T cells from blood. The CDR3 sequence is CASSEVRLAGVDEQFF. The sequenced DNA: TGTGCCAGCAGTGAAGTCAGGCTAGCGGGAGTCGATGAGCAGTTCTTC.